Described below is a single TCR beta chain sequence and its context. The assay was immunoSEQ multiplex PCR, and TCRdb's table has in-frame clones only and misses some. The sample includes about 190,000 clones, about 84% seen only once; the top ten take over 1.3%. The data originate from a study of cytomegalovirus exposure and HLA in healthy donors. V dropped 3 bases and J dropped 4 bases, with 19 bases sitting between them. The CDR3 totals 16 residues. Germline V gives CDR1 SGHRS, CDR2 YFSETQ. Among the 110 or so subjects of the validation cohort, separate from the 666-subject first cohort, were the donors.

This rearrangement joins TRBV5-1 to TRBJ1-2, with a weak D call TRBD1 (5 bases). The material sequenced was PBMCs. This clonotype originated in a woman under 30 in good health and CMV-seronegative. CDR3 DNA sequence: TGCGCCAGCAGCTCGGAAATACAGGAGGGGAGCTATGGCTACACCTTC. Encoded protein: CASSSEIQEGSYGYTF. The full variable domain, in which reference TRBV5-1 and TRBJ1-2 provide the parts outside the CDR3, is KAGVTQTPRYLIKTRGQQVTLSCSPISGHRSVSWYQQTPGQGLQFLFEYFSETQRNKGNFPGRFSGRQFSNSRSEMNVSTLELGDSALYLCASSSEIQEGSYGYTFGSGTRLTVV.